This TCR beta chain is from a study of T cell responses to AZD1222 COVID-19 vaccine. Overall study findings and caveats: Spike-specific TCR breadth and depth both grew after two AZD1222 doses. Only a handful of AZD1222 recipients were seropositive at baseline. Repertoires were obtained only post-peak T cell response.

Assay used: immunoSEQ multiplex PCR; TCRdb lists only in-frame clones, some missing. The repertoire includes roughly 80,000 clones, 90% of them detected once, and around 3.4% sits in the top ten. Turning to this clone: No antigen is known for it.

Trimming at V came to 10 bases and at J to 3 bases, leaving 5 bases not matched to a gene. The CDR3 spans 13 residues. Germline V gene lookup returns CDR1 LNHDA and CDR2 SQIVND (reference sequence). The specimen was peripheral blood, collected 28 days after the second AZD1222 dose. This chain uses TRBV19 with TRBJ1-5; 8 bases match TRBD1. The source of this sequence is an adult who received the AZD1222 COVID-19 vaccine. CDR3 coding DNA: TGTGCCATCGCGGACAGGGACAATCAGCCCCAGCATTTT. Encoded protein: CAIADRDNQPQHF.